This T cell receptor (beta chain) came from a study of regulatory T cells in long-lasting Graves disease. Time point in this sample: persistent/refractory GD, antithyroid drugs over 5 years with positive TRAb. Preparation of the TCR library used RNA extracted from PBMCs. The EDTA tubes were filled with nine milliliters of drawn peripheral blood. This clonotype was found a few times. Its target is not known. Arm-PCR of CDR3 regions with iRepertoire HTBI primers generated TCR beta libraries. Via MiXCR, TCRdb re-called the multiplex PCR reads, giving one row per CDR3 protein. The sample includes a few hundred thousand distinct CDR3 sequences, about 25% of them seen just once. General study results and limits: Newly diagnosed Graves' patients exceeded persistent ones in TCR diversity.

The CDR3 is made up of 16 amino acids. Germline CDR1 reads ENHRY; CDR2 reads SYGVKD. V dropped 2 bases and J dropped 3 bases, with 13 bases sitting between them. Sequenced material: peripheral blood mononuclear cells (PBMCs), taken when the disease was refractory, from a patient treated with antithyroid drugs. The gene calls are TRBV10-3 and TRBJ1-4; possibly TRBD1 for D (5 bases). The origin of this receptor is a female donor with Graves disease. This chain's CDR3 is CAISEPGRGPNEKLFF. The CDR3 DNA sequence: TGTGCCATCAGTGAGCCAGGACGGGGCCCTAATGAAAAACTGTTTTTT.